Shown below are 2 T cell receptor beta chains from a single sample sequenced in a study of regulatory T cells in long-lasting Graves disease. Both iRepertoire HTBI primers and Arm-PCR of CDR3 regions were used to build the TCR beta libraries. TCRdb redid the calling of the multiplex PCR reads with MiXCR, one entry per CDR3 protein. The sample consists of some 200,000 distinct CDR3 sequences, roughly 20% of them appearing once. Noted time point: newly diagnosed GD, antithyroid drugs for less than 3 months. RNA from PBMCs was the source of the TCR library. This sample also appeared in a second study, on T cells in Graves' hyperthyroidism and ophthalmopathy.

Sequences were derived from peripheral blood mononuclear cells (PBMCs), sampled at new diagnosis, from a patient treated with antithyroid drugs. The receptor set was obtained from a woman younger than 45 with Graves disease.

There are a few counts of this clonotype. The DNA for the CDR3 is TGTGCCAGCAGCTTGGAACTGATGATTACCTACAATGAGCAGTTCTTC. This gives the protein CASSLELMITYNEQFF. The chain carries TRBV5-5 and TRBJ2-1; D is ambiguous. V lost 0 bases, J lost 2 bases, and 12 bases lay in between. The CDR3 spans 16 residues. In germline, CDR1 is SGHKS, CDR2 YYEKEE (reference sequence). The full variable domain, with the rest looked up from reference TRBV5-5 and TRBJ2-1, is DAGVTQSPTHLIKTRGQQVTLRCSPISGHKSVSWYQQVLGQGPQFIFQYYEKEERGRGNFPDRFSARQFPNYSSELNVNALLLGDSALYLCASSLELMITYNEQFFGPGTRLTVL.

This clonotype appeared many times. This sequence joins TRBV29-1 and TRBJ1-1; TRBD1 might be the D (6 bases). Germline-derived CDR1 and CDR2 are SQVTM and ANQGSEA. The CDR3 runs to 11 residues. V was pared by 4 bases and J by 8 bases, with 11 bases between. Written as DNA, the CDR3 is TGCAGCGTTGGGCAGGGGATCGAAGCTTTCTTT. Translated, it gives CSVGQGIEAFF. Complete variable domain (other parts from reference TRBV29-1 and TRBJ1-1): SAVISQKPSRDICQRGTSLTIQCQVDSQVTMMFWYRQQPGQSLTLIATANQGSEATYESGFVIDKFPISRPNLTFSTLTVSNMSPEDSSIYLCSVGQGIEAFFGQGTRLTVV.